This TCR beta chain was recovered during a study of blood T cell repertoires in COVID-19. Across the study: Sites across the United States, Italy and Spain contributed samples from acute and convalescent COVID-19. In each case, the material was cDNA or gDNA derived from T cells, B-cell-depleted T cells, or PBMCs.

As handled by the study authors: Estimation of nucleated cell counts relied on the amplification of reference gene primers. This table comes from immunoSEQ multiplex PCR, and its TCRdb copy is limited to in-frame clones, with some not included. That table supplies the V and J calls and clone size; D and trimming were determined from the DNA. Of some 190,000 clones listed, approximately 84% are singletons. Sequenced sample: peripheral blood. The receptor comes from a woman in her sixties or seventies with active or convalescent COVID-19.

The CDR3: CASSRTSGSPPNLHEQFF. Here the CDR3 DNA reads TGTGCCAGCAGCCGTACTAGCGGGAGTCCCCCAAACCTCCATGAGCAGTTCTTC. The rearrangement joins TRBV11-2 to TRBJ2-1; 11 positions match TRBD2. From germline, CDR1 is SGHAT and CDR2 FQNNGV. Trimming at V came to 5 bases and at J to 8 bases, leaving 17 bases not matched to a gene. The CDR3 sequence is 18 residues long. Variable domain in full (rest from reference TRBV11-2 and TRBJ2-1): EAGVAQSPRYKIIEKRQSVAFWCNPISGHATLYWYQQILGQGPKLLIQFQNNGVVDDSQLPKDRFSAERLKGVDSTLKIQPAKLEDSAVYLCASSRTSGSPPNLHEQFFGPGTRLTVL.